This entry is about one T cell receptor (beta chain). Its antigen is undetermined. TCR beta VDJ and CDR3 profiling used genomic DNA as template. Using its own MiXCR run on the reads, TCRdb lists one record per CDR3 protein. The sample comprises 160,000 or so distinct CDR3 sequences, more than 45% of which are singletons, and roughly 2.8% rests with the top ten. It was patients with CD8+CD57+ cell expansion by flow cytometry who were chosen for sequencing. The enrolled patients all had severe acquired aplastic anemia. The data belong to a study of CD8+CD57+ T cells in acquired aplastic anemia. Looking at the study overall: On average, sorted CD4+ and CD8+ cells gave 3 to 4 ug of DNA.

Whole-study results and caveats: Patients did not significantly differ from controls in CD8+ Simpson's diversity. About 30 shared CD8+ CDR3s appeared highly expressed within patients' immunodominant clones.

The CDR3 totals 16 residues. Germline CDR1 reads SGHDN; CDR2 reads FVKESK. Between the trimmed V and J ends, which lost 0 bases and 8 bases, there was a span of 16 bases. The sequenced material came from sorted CD4+, CD8+, or CD8+CD57+ T cells (not recorded which) from PBMCs. This receptor was obtained from a human donor with aplastic anemia. The chain links TRBV14 to TRBJ1-4; D is possibly TRBD1 (5 bases). This chain's CDR3 is CASSQEWGGAKEKLFF. CDR3 nucleotide sequence: TGTGCCAGCAGCCAAGAATGGGGGGGTGCAAAAGAAAAACTGTTTTTT.